The 4 T cell receptor beta chains given below trace back to one sample, sequenced in a study of OX40 agonist ivuxolimab in advanced cancers. Here immunoSEQ multiplex PCR was the method, and the copy in TCRdb shows in-frame clones only, minus some. The data contain tens of thousands of clones, around 82% of them singletons. The sample consisted of CD4+ or CD8+ T cells sorted from blood, taken in a trial of the OX40 agonist ivuxolimab. The receptors were sampled from an adult with an advanced solid tumor such as melanoma, head and neck, liver or kidney cancer.

This clone was found a few times. The DNA for the CDR3 is TGTGCCAGCAGCGTACTAGGAAGCTATGGCTACACCTTC. Translation gives CASSVLGSYGYTF. The J gene is TRBJ1-2, the V gene TRBV9; D gene uncertain. CDR1 is SGDLS, CDR2 YYNGEE, per germline. Trimming pared 1 base from V and 4 bases from J, leaving 8 bases between. The CDR3 is 13 amino acids.

This clone was picked up a small number of times. The chain joins TRBV18 to TRBJ1-5; D uncertain. Germline V gene lookup returns CDR1 KGHSH and CDR2 LQKENI. Between the trimmed V and J ends, which lost 3 bases and 0 bases, there was a span of 9 bases. The CDR3 is 15 residues long. CDR3 nucleotides: TGTGCCAGCTCACCGCTTCCGTCTAGCAATCAGCCCCAGCATTTT. It yields the protein CASSPLPSSNQPQHF.

This clone appeared a few times. V and J are TRBV10-3 and TRBJ2-1; D unresolved. This CDR3 is built from 11 residues. V was cut by 3 bases and J by 3 bases, with 0 bases left in between. Germline CDR1 ENHRY, CDR2 SYGVKD. The CDR3 protein is CAISDYNEQFF. The CDR3 DNA reads as TGTGCCATCAGTGACTACAATGAGCAGTTCTTC.

This clone was seen more than once but under ten times. This rearrangement joins TRBV4-3 to TRBJ2-1; the D gene is possibly TRBD2 (6 bases). Germline V gene sequence: CDR1 LGHNA, CDR2 YSLEER. The CDR3 consists of 15 residues. V lost 0 bases and J lost 3, with 9 bases in between. CDR3 sequence (DNA): TGCGCCAGCAGCCAAGATGGGGGGAGCTACAATGAGCAGTTCTTC. Its translation: CASSQDGGSYNEQFF.